The clone carrying this T cell receptor beta chain appeared once. Its antigen is not known. The sample is drawn from a study of shared clonotypes between healthy human individuals. Overall study: Ranging from 18 to 49 in age, donors were two women and three men.

Assay used: immunoSEQ multiplex PCR; TCRdb lists only in-frame clones, some missing. The table shows 2 million to 2.5 million clones, with about 90% occurring only once. Study-wide results and limits: Clonotype sharing among donors, it was expected, would be affected by sequencing depth. A limitation of the genetic and exposure-history diversity represented arose from few donors. The study generally estimated greater richness for naive than memory subsets.

V lost 1 base and J 3 bases, leaving 13 bases between the germline ends. The CDR3 spans 16 residues. Germline CDR1 reads SEHNR; CDR2 reads FQNEAQ (reference sequence). The clonotype was recovered from a man younger than 35 in good health. Some clones in this sample may be carry-over from other donors' samples. Sequencing was performed on naive CD4+ T cells from PBMCs. As for subset: CD45RA+ positively selected. This chain uses TRBV7-9 with TRBJ1-3; maybe TRBD1 (5 bases). The CDR3 loop is CASSLGTQGGGNTIYF. The CDR3 DNA sequence: TGTGCCAGCAGCTTAGGCACCCAGGGCGGTGGAAACACCATATATTTT. The full variable domain, with the rest looked up from reference TRBV7-9 and TRBJ1-3, is DTGVSQNPRHKITKRGQNVTFRCDPISEHNRLYWYRQTLGQGPEFLTYFQNEAQLEKSRLLSDRFSAERPKGSFSTLEIQRTEQGDSAMYLCASSLGTQGGGNTIYFGEGSWLTVV.